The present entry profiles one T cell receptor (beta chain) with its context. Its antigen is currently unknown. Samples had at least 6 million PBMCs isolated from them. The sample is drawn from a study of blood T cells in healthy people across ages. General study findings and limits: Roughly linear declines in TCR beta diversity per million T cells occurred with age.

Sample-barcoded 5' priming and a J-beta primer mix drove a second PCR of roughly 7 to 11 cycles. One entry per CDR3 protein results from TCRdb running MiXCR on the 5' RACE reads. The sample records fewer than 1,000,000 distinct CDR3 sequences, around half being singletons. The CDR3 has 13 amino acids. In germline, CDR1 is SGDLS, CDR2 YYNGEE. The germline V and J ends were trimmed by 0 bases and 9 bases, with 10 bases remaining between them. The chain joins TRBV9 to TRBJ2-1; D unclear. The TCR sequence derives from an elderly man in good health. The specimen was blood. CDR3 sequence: CASSVDPAGEQFF. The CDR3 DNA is TGTGCCAGCAGCGTAGATCCAGCTGGTGAGCAGTTCTTC.